Given below is one T cell receptor (beta chain) in context. The PCR was carried out with 60 Vbeta primers and 13 Jbeta primers. Under the authors' procedure: Unique TCR beta chains totaled some 88 million in a later count, with roughly 10 million of them shared. The data were produced by immunoSEQ multiplex PCR, yet TCRdb's version contains in-frame clones alone and is incomplete. V, J and clone size are those of that table, while D and trimming were read from the DNA. The sample carries about 150,000 clones, 75% to 85% recorded once. The data were taken from a study of cytomegalovirus exposure and HLA in healthy donors. The trim removed 9 bases at V and 4 bases at J, leaving 16 bases unmatched. CDR3 length: 17 residues. Germline V CDR1 and CDR2: LNHDA, SQIVND (reference sequence).

The receptor comes from a woman aged 40 to 50 in good health and CMV-seropositive. Source material: PBMCs. The rearrangement uses TRBV19 and TRBJ2-2, with TRBD1 matching over 8 bases. The CDR3 DNA follows: TGTGCCAGCCAGGCGGGGTGGACAGGGTGGAGCACCGGGGAGCTGTTTTTT. Translated, it gives CASQAGWTGWSTGELFF.